The clone carrying this T cell receptor beta chain occurred many times. Antigen specificity is unknown. Germline lookup yields CDR1 LNHDA and CDR2 SQIVND (reference sequence). The CDR3 runs 15 residues. V trimming: 6 bases; J trimming: 3 bases; junction bases outside the gene matches: 6. The data were taken from a study of T cell repertoires in cytomegalovirus infection. Looking at the study overall: It can be stated that public TCR beta signatures indicated CMV infection as well as a matching HLA type. Study observations and caveats: Cumulated frequencies of public TCR beta families served to identify carriers of CMV plus the relevant HLA. HLA-C-restricted, CMV-specific TCR beta clonotypes were dominant ex vivo.

TCRdb processed the reads anew with MiXCR; each CDR3 protein has one entry. The data contain fewer than 550,000 distinct CDR3 sequences, about 11% of them singletons. The specimen sequenced was PBMCs. The clonotype comes from a human donor in good health (CMV status not recorded). Some clones in this sample may be carry-over from other donors' samples. V and J are TRBV19 and TRBJ2-2, with 8 nucleotides matching TRBD2. This CDR3 is CASSLLADHTGELFF. The CDR3, as DNA: TGTGCCAGTAGCCTACTAGCGGATCACACCGGGGAGCTGTTTTTT.